Following are 13 T cell receptor beta chains from one sample sequenced in a study of regulatory T cells in long-lasting Graves disease. Construction of TCR beta libraries relied on iRepertoire HTBI primers and on Arm-PCR targeting CDR3 regions. TCRdb re-derived calls from the multiplex PCR reads in MiXCR, one entry per CDR3 protein. The sample shows approximately 690,000 distinct CDR3 sequences, approximately 29% of them seen only once. The time point denotes: persistent/refractory GD, antithyroid drugs over 5 years with positive TRAb. Following extraction of RNA from PBMCs, that RNA was used to make the TCR library. The input for sequencing was peripheral blood mononuclear cells (PBMCs), taken when the disease was refractory, from a patient treated with antithyroid drugs. The receptors shown here come from a female donor with Graves disease.

Regarding this clonotype: A read error may be the cause here, since a much bigger clone is one base away. The chain is built from TRBV28 and TRBJ1-6; no reliable D call. Germline CDR1 reads MDHEN; CDR2 reads SYDVKM. The CDR3 is 14 residues long. The DNA of the CDR3 is TGTGCCGGCAGTGGTCAATTGACCGCCGCCCTTGGAATGTTT. It encodes CAGSGQLTAALGMF.

This clonotype has ten or more counts. The chain recombines TRBV28 with TRBJ1-1; 11 bases line up with TRBD1. The V gene end was trimmed by 6 bases and the J gene end by 11 bases; junction bases not matched to a gene: 5. Germline CDR1 is MDHEN and CDR2 is SYDVKM. The CDR3 has 12 residues. CDR3 nucleotides: TGTGCCAGCAGAGGGACAGGGGGTGACGCTTTCTTT. It specifies CASRGTGGDAFF.

The chain recombines TRBV7-9 with TRBJ1-4; TRBD1 might be the D (6 bases). CDR3 length: 17 residues. The germline V gene encodes CDR1 SEHNR and CDR2 FQNEAQ (reference sequence). Trimming pared 4 bases from V and 4 bases from J, leaving 19 bases between. CDR3 region: CASSSLRQASDNEKLFF. The CDR3 region has the DNA TGTGCCAGCAGCTCCCTTCGACAGGCATCGGATAATGAAAAACTGTTTTTT.

The rearrangement uses TRBV7-9 and TRBJ1-3; D may be TRBD1 (6 bases). CDR1 is SEHNR, CDR2 FQNEAQ, per germline (reference sequence). This CDR3 region has 16 residues. V gave up 5 bases and J gave up 0 bases, with 14 bases separating them. The CDR3 loop is CASSAPGAPSGNTIYF. The CDR3 region has the DNA TGTGCCAGCAGCGCGCCGGGGGCTCCCTCTGGAAACACCATATATTTT.

J is TRBJ1-1 and V is TRBV20-1, with 9 bases matching TRBD1. V lost 1 base to trimming and J lost 3 bases; unmatched junction nucleotides: 15. Germline CDR1 is DFQATT and CDR2 is SNEGSKA (reference sequence). This CDR3 is built from 18 residues. CDR3 nucleotides: TGCAGTGCTAGAGTCTCGACAGGGGGTAGGTACGAGGACACTGAAGCTTTCTTT. It codes for CSARVSTGGRYEDTEAFF.

The chain joins TRBV4-1 to TRBJ1-1, with 10 bases identical to TRBD1. CDR1 is MGHRA, CDR2 YSYEKL, per germline. V shed 1 base, J shed 8 bases, and the junction held 4 bases outside the gene matches. The CDR3 extends over 14 amino acids. In nucleotides, the CDR3 is TGCGCCAGCAGCCAAGGAGGGACAGGGGACGAAGCTTTCTTT. This sequence encodes CASSQGGTGDEAFF.

The J gene is TRBJ2-2, the V gene TRBV6-5; no definite D call. Germline CDR1 is MNHEY and CDR2 is SVGAGI. V lost 3 bases and J lost 4, with 12 bases in between. The CDR3 is 15 amino acids. CDR3 sequence reads: CASSYSSLATGELFF. The CDR3 DNA reads as TGTGCCAGCAGTTATAGCTCCCTGGCCACCGGGGAGCTGTTTTTT.

This sequence joins TRBV29-1 and TRBJ1-2, with 7 bases fitting TRBD1. Germline trimming cut 6 bases from V and 3 bases from J; bases unmatched to any gene: 13. The CDR3 has 15 amino acids. The germline CDR1 and CDR2 sequences are SQVTM and ANQGSEA. In DNA, the CDR3 is TGCAGCGTGAACTCGGGACAGCTCGGGTACTATGGCTACACCTTC. Translated: CSVNSGQLGYYGYTF.

This chain uses TRBV18 with TRBJ2-7; 8 nucleotides agree with TRBD1. The V segment lost 4 bases and the J segment 3 bases; nucleotides outside the gene matches: 8. The V gene's germline CDR1 is KGHSH and CDR2 LQKENI. This CDR3 has 15 amino acids. CDR3 nucleotides: TGTGCCAGCTCACTCGACCGGGACAGGAACTACGAGCAGTACTTC. This gives the protein CASSLDRDRNYEQYF.

The chain recombines TRBV29-1 with TRBJ1-1, with D perhaps TRBD1 (6 bases). This CDR3 has 13 residues. Trimming left V 4 bases short and J 5 bases short, with 14 bases between. Looked up from germline, CDR1 is SQVTM and CDR2 is ANQGSEA. The CDR3 DNA follows: TGCAGCGTTGGAGGACAGCCGAAAACTGAAGCTTTCTTT. Encoded protein: CSVGGQPKTEAFF.

The chain has TRBV7-9 and TRBJ1-4; a weak D match, TRBD1 (5 bases). Germline V CDR1 and CDR2: SEHNR, FQNEAQ (reference sequence). Trimming cost V 7 bases and J 7 bases, with 16 bases left between them. The CDR3 length is 14 residues. The CDR3 bases are TGTGCCAGCACACTAGGCAGGGAGGCTGAAAAACTGTTTTTT. This codes for CASTLGREAEKLFF.

The rearrangement joins TRBV14 to TRBJ1-2; D gene uncertain. Trimming removed 3 bases from V and 8 bases from J, with 13 bases in between. Germline V gene sequence: CDR1 SGHDN, CDR2 FVKESK. The CDR3 is made up of 13 amino acids. The CDR3 DNA follows: TGTGCCAGCAGCCAGCAAGGACGGCGGGGCTACACCTTC. This codes for CASSQQGRRGYTF.

This clonotype was picked up many times. J is TRBJ2-7 and V is TRBV2, with D possibly matching TRBD1 (5 bases). With 3 bases removed from V and 5 bases from J, the gap between germline ends came to 14 bases. Germline CDR1 SNHLY, CDR2 FYNNEI. This CDR3 contains 14 residues. The CDR3 nucleotides are TGTGCCAGCAGTGATGTGGGGCAAGGGAACGAGCAGTACTTC. Protein: CASSDVGQGNEQYF.